This record concerns one T cell receptor (beta chain) sequence. Germline V CDR1 and CDR2: MDHEN, SYDVKM. This CDR3 region has 12 residues. Trimming cost V 5 bases and J 7 bases, with 11 bases left between them. The data were obtained in a study of shared clonotypes between healthy human individuals. Sequenced by immunoSEQ multiplex PCR; TCRdb stores in-frame clones only, minus some. Found here are about 560,000 clones, around 77% of them singletons; the top ten hold approximately 12%. The receptor was derived from a woman aged 40 to 49 in good health. Some clones in this sample may be carry-over from other donors' samples. The sequencing sample was made of PBMCs. The V call is TRBV28, the J call TRBJ1-2, with D possibly being TRBD1 (6 bases). The CDR3 nucleotides are TGTGCCAGCAGTGGGACATTTACTGGCTACACCTTC. Translating it yields CASSGTFTGYTF.